The 21 T cell receptor beta chains in this list originate from one sample, sequenced in a study of PD-L1 blockade in urothelial cancer (dated 2017 in TCRdb). The library relied on the immunoSEQ multiplex PCR assay. Not all clones reach the TCRdb copy of this immuneACCESS table, which keeps in-frame sequences only. Checked studies attribute under half of the gap to unresolved V genes and leave the rest unexplained. In this sample the table shows about 51,000 clones, roughly 84% of which occur a single time. The ten largest make up around 22% of the sample. The sample's time point label, in plain terms: pretreatment peripheral blood. The source was PBMCs, collected around atezolizumab (anti-PD-L1) treatment. These receptor sequences come from a man between 60 and 70 years old with urothelial cancer.

The chain combines TRBV13 with TRBJ2-7; 10 nucleotides match TRBD2. The V gene end was trimmed by 2 bases and the J gene end by 2 bases; junction bases not matched to a gene: 9. Germline V lookup: CDR1 PRHDT, CDR2 FYEKMQ (reference sequence). The CDR3 extends over 17 amino acids. CDR3 region: CASSLSVAGGPAYEQYF. CDR3 nucleotide sequence: TGTGCCAGCAGCTTAAGTGTAGCGGGAGGTCCGGCCTACGAGCAGTACTTC.

This chain connects TRBV5-1 to TRBJ1-3; a possible D gene is TRBD1 (5 bases). Germline loops: CDR1 SGHRS, CDR2 YFSETQ. Trimming removed 7 bases from V and 2 bases from J, with 13 bases in between. The CDR3 extends over 14 amino acids. The CDR3 DNA reads TGCGCCAGCCACCAAGGGGCTACTGGAAACACCATATATTTT. It specifies CASHQGATGNTIYF.

This clone appeared once. The V gene is TRBV28, the J gene TRBJ2-4, with TRBD2 matching over 8 bases. J was trimmed by 6 bases and V by 2 bases; bases with no gene match: 9. Germline V gives CDR1 MDHEN, CDR2 SYDVKM. The CDR3 runs 16 residues. The CDR3 region is CASSLPLGLAGNIQYF. The CDR3, as DNA: TGTGCCAGCAGTTTACCCCTCGGGCTAGCGGGAAACATTCAGTACTTC.

The chain has TRBV2 and TRBJ2-7, with a possible D match to TRBD2 (6 bases). The CDR3 totals 15 residues. CDR1 is SNHLY, CDR2 FYNNEI, per germline. The V gene lost 6 bases and the J gene lost 1 base, with 16 bases spanning the gap. CDR3: CASSSAGGRSYEQYF. CDR3 sequence (DNA): TGTGCCAGCAGCTCCGCCGGGGGAAGGTCCTACGAGCAGTACTTC. Full variable domain (rest looked up from reference TRBV2 and TRBJ2-7): EPEVTQTPSHQVTQMGQEVILRCVPISNHLYFYWYRQILGQKVEFLVSFYNNEISEKSEIFDDQFSVERPDGSNFTLKIRSTKLEDSAMYFCASSSAGGRSYEQYFGPGTRLTVT.

The chain links TRBV5-5 to TRBJ1-4, with TRBD1 as a possible D gene (6 bases). Germline V gene data show CDR1 as SGHKS and CDR2 as YYEKEE (reference sequence). CDR3 length equals 14 residues. V lost 4 bases, J lost 4 bases, and 11 bases lay in between. In DNA, the CDR3 is TGTGCCAGCAGCCCGGACAGCTATAATGAAAAACTGTTTTTT. Encoded protein: CASSPDSYNEKLFF.

This clone has more than one count but fewer than ten. The genes are TRBV2 and TRBJ1-2, with D possibly TRBD1 on 5 matching bases. This CDR3 comprises 11 residues. V lost 8 bases, J lost 7 bases, and 11 bases lay in between. The germline V gene encodes CDR1 SNHLY and CDR2 FYNNEI. CDR3 nucleotide sequence: TGTGCCAGCCGCGGTGGGGCTGGCTACACCTTC. Amino acid sequence: CASRGGAGYTF. Looking up the rest from reference TRBV2 and TRBJ1-2 gives the full variable domain: EPEVTQTPSHQVTQMGQEVILRCVPISNHLYFYWYRQILGQKVEFLVSFYNNEISEKSEIFDDQFSVERPDGSNFTLKIRSTKLEDSAMYFCASRGGAGYTFGSGTRLTVV.

Worth noting for this clone: The junction shows a germline mismatch at one end, possibly a read error. V is TRBV2 and J is TRBJ1-5, with D hard to call. The CDR3 runs 16 residues. Per germline, CDR1 SNHLY and CDR2 FYNNEI. CDR3 amino acids: CASSREPARVNRPQHF. The CDR3 DNA sequence: TGTGCCAGCAGTCGTGAACCAGCTCGGGTAAATCGGCCCCAGCATTTT.

The rearrangement uses TRBV7-9 and TRBJ1-6; the D is unclear. CDR1 SEHNR and CDR2 FQNEAQ come from the germline V gene (reference sequence). The V end was cut by 5 bases, the J end by 0 bases, with 14 bases between. The length of the CDR3 is 17 residues. CDR3 in DNA: TGTGCCAGCAGCCCTCGAACCGCGAGCTCCTATAATTCACCCCTCCACTTT. This sequence encodes CASSPRTASSYNSPLHF.

Concerning this clone itself: Other DNA sequences of this sample code for an identical CDR3. The chain joins TRBV4-1 to TRBJ2-2; D possibly corresponds to TRBD1 (6 bases). Trimming shortened V by 4 bases and J by 6 bases, and 6 bases separated the two germline ends. This CDR3 contains 12 residues. Per germline, CDR1 MGHRA and CDR2 YSYEKL. The CDR3 loop reads CASSPGAGELFF. The CDR3 region has the DNA TGCGCCAGCAGCCCAGGGGCCGGGGAGCTGTTTTTT.

The chain links TRBV6-4 to TRBJ2-7, with D possibly TRBD2 on 5 matching bases. Trimming took 6 bases from V and 4 from J, leaving 19 bases between them. Germline V gives CDR1 MRHNA, CDR2 SNTAGT. The length of the CDR3 is 15 residues. The CDR3: CASSPTAGGSYEQYF. DNA of the CDR3: TGTGCCAGCAGCCCAACAGCCGGAGGTAGTTACGAGCAGTACTTC.

The V and J genes are TRBV7-9 and TRBJ1-2; possible D gene TRBD1, 5 bases. The ends were cut back, 5 bases at V and 4 bases at J, with 14 bases in the middle. The CDR3 has 14 amino acids. CDR1 and CDR2 (germline): SEHNR, FQNEAQ (reference sequence). The CDR3 sequence is CASSPSGAGYGYTF. CDR3 sequence (DNA): TGTGCCAGCAGCCCCAGTGGGGCTGGCTATGGCTACACCTTC.

This sequence joins TRBV6-4 and TRBJ1-1; 10 bases align to TRBD1. Germline CDR1 and CDR2: MRHNA and SNTAGT. V lost 4 bases to trimming and J lost 4 bases; unmatched junction nucleotides: 6. CDR3 length equals 15 residues. CDR3: CASSAPGQGPTEAFF. Written as DNA, the CDR3 is TGTGCCAGCAGTGCCCCGGGACAGGGGCCCACTGAAGCTTTCTTT.

The chain combines TRBV9 with TRBJ2-3; 7 nucleotides match TRBD2. The CDR3 has 14 amino acids. CDR1 is SGDLS, CDR2 YYNGEE, per germline. The trim removed 0 bases at V and 5 bases at J, leaving 3 bases unmatched. Here the CDR3 DNA reads TGTGCCAGCAGCGTAGTATTAGCGGGAGATACGCAGTATTTT. Translated, it gives CASSVVLAGDTQYF.

CDR3 loop: CASSRTGGNYGYTF. Here the CDR3 DNA reads TGTGCCAGCAGTAGGACAGGGGGCAACTATGGCTACACCTTC. This sequence joins TRBV28 and TRBJ1-2; 11 bases line up with TRBD1. This CDR3 is built from 14 residues. The ends lost 5 bases at V and 2 bases at J; junction bases unmatched: 1. Germline V gene sequence: CDR1 MDHEN, CDR2 SYDVKM.

The chain recombines TRBV7-2 with TRBJ1-6; D perhaps matches TRBD1 (5 bases). The CDR3 has 16 residues. The ends were cut back, 1 base at V and 9 bases at J, with 16 bases in the middle. Germline lookup yields CDR1 SGHTA and CDR2 FQGNSA. The CDR3 sequence: CASSLEGRVIGSPLHF. CDR3 DNA sequence: TGTGCCAGCAGCTTAGAAGGCAGGGTGATCGGTTCACCCCTCCACTTT.

The chain links TRBV29-1 to TRBJ1-3; D call uncertain. Between the trimmed V and J ends, which lost 7 bases and 0 bases, there was a span of 4 bases. CDR1 is SQVTM and CDR2 is ANQGSEA in the germline V gene. CDR3 length: 11 residues. The CDR3 sequence is CSANSGNTIYF. CDR3 DNA sequence: TGCAGCGCCAACTCTGGAAACACCATATATTTT.

The genes are TRBV19 and TRBJ2-7; 13 bases line up with TRBD2. Germline assignment: CDR1 LNHDA and CDR2 SQIVND (reference sequence). The CDR3 extends over 15 amino acids. After removal of 6 bases from V and 5 bases from J, the junction contained 7 bases not matched to a gene. The chain's CDR3 is CASSPGLAGRHEQYF. The DNA of the CDR3 is TGTGCCAGTAGCCCGGGACTAGCGGGACGCCACGAGCAGTACTTC.

This chain connects TRBV29-1 to TRBJ2-5, with TRBD1 matching over 9 bases. The CDR3 loop spans 16 amino acids. V trimming: 3 bases; J trimming: 0 bases; junction bases outside the gene matches: 8. Germline assignment: CDR1 SQVTM and CDR2 ANQGSEA. The CDR3 region has the DNA TGCAGCGTTGAGCCAGGGACAGGGAACGACCAAGAGACCCAGTACTTC. Its translation: CSVEPGTGNDQETQYF.

This clone was detected a few times. The chain has TRBV5-3 and TRBJ2-3, with 9 bases matching TRBD2. TRBV5-3 is flagged as an ORF with uncertain function. The ends lost 1 base at V and 4 bases at J; junction bases unmatched: 4. The CDR3 runs to 15 residues. The chain's CDR3 is CARSLRLAEADTQYF. CDR3 nucleotide sequence: TGTGCCAGAAGCTTGCGACTAGCGGAGGCAGATACGCAGTATTTT.

This clone was recorded only once. This rearrangement joins TRBV5-1 to TRBJ2-1, with 8 bases matching TRBD2. Per the germline V gene, CDR1 is SGHRS and CDR2 is YFSETQ. V was clipped by 1 base and J by 9 bases; unmatched bases: 6. The CDR3 consists of 14 residues. CDR3 in amino acids: CASSLRGGQREQFF. DNA of the CDR3: TGCGCCAGCAGCTTGCGGGGGGGGCAGCGTGAGCAGTTCTTC. The whole variable domain, filled in from reference TRBV5-1 and TRBJ2-1, reads KAGVTQTPRYLIKTRGQQVTLSCSPISGHRSVSWYQQTPGQGLQFLFEYFSETQRNKGNFPGRFSGRQFSNSRSEMNVSTLELGDSALYLCASSLRGGQREQFFGPGTRLTVL.

The chain links TRBV18 to TRBJ1-1; no clear D gene. V was trimmed by 0 bases and J by 7 bases, leaving 12 bases between them. Germline loops: CDR1 KGHSH, CDR2 LQKENI. The CDR3 covers 14 residues. CDR3 residues: CASSPPTGRYEAFF. The CDR3 DNA follows: TGTGCCAGCTCACCACCGACGGGGAGGTATGAAGCTTTCTTT.